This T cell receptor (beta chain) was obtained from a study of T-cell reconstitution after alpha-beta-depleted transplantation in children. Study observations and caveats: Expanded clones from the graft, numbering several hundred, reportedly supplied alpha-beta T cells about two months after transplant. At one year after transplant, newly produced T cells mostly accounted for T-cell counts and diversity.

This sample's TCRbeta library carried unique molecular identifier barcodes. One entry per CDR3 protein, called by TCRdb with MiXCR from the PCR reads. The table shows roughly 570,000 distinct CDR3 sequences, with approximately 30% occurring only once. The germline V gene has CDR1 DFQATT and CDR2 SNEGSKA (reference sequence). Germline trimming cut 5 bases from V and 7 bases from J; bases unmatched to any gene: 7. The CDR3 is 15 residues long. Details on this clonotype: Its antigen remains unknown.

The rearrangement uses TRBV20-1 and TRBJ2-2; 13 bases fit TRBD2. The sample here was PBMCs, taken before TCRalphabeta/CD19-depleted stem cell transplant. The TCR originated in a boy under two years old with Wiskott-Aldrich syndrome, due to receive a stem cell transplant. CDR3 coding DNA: TGCAGTGCTCTACTAGCGGGAGGGCTTGACGGGGAGCTGTTTTTT. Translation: CSALLAGGLDGELFF.